This passage covers 21 T cell receptor beta chains from one sample sequenced in a study of blood T cells in healthy people across ages. A second about 6 to 12 cycle PCR used barcoded and J-beta primers. One entry per CDR3 protein results from TCRdb running MiXCR on the 5' RACE reads. The repertoire has more than 1,400,000 distinct CDR3 sequences, roughly 40% of them found once; the top ten carry 6.5% to 10%. Sequenced material: blood. All receptors derive from a woman younger than 35 in good health.

The V and J genes are TRBV30 and TRBJ2-5; 7 bases map to TRBD1. Looked up from germline, CDR1 is GTSNPN and CDR2 is SVGIG (reference sequence). CDR3 length equals 14 residues. J gave up 3 bases and V 2 bases, and 6 bases lay outside the gene matches. The CDR3 DNA reads TGTGCCTGGAGTACCGGGACAGCAAAAGAGACCCAGTACTTC. This sequence encodes CAWSTGTAKETQYF.

This chain joins TRBV5-1 and TRBJ2-2; D may be TRBD1 (5 bases). Germline V gene data show CDR1 as SGHRS and CDR2 as YFSETQ. The V and J ends lost 5 bases and 6 bases respectively, with 17 bases between them. CDR3 size: 15 residues. CDR3 sequence reads: CASSPNQGEAGELFF. CDR3 DNA sequence: TGCGCCAGCAGTCCCAACCAGGGCGAGGCCGGGGAGCTGTTTTTT.

This chain uses TRBV20-1 with TRBJ2-7; 14 positions agree with TRBD2. V lost 6 bases to trimming and J lost 6 bases; unmatched junction nucleotides: 10. Germline V CDR1 and CDR2: DFQATT, SNEGSKA (reference sequence). CDR3 length equals 15 residues. Here the CDR3 reads CSAVPGLAGVLEQYF. The CDR3 DNA reads as TGCAGTGCAGTCCCGGGACTAGCGGGAGTACTCGAGCAGTACTTC.

In its sample, this clonotype was seen a few times. V is TRBV28 and J is TRBJ2-4, with 9 bases lining up with TRBD1. The J call may be faulty, since TRBJ2-7 better matches the DNA end. Germline values: CDR1 MDHEN, CDR2 SYDVKM. The CDR3 sequence is 15 residues long. CDR3 sequence: CASTSGGQGYHEQYF. The CDR3 DNA follows: TGTGCCAGCACCTCCGGGGGACAGGGTTACCACGAGCAGTACTTC.

This clonotype was picked up many times. The chain recombines TRBV9 with TRBJ2-5; D ambiguous. From germline, CDR1 is SGDLS and CDR2 YYNGEE. CDR3 length: 13 residues. Trimming stripped 2 bases from V and 0 bases from J, with 5 bases between. DNA for the CDR3: TGTGCCAGCAGCGTTACAGACCAAGAGACCCAGTACTTC. Translated: CASSVTDQETQYF. Supplemented by reference TRBV9 and TRBJ2-5, the full variable domain reads DSGVTQTPKHLITATGQRVTLRCSPRSGDLSVYWYQQSLDQGLQFLIQYYNGEERAKGNILERFSAQQFPDLHSELNLSSLELGDSALYFCASSVTDQETQYFGPGTRLLVL.

The J gene is TRBJ2-5, the V gene TRBV6-1; TRBD1 matches 8 bases. The end of the DNA is better explained by TRBJ2-4, so the J call may be wrong. The CDR3 consists of 17 residues. CDR1 MNHNS and CDR2 SASEGT come from the germline V gene. Here the CDR3 reads CASSEGTGYPLRDIQYF. CDR3 coding DNA: TGTGCCAGCAGTGAAGGGACAGGGTATCCCCTAAGGGACATTCAGTACTTC.

In this sample, this clonotype turned up a few times. The chain combines TRBV12-3 or TRBV12-4 with TRBJ1-6, with a tentative D call TRBD1 (5 bases). This CDR3 has 14 residues. V lost 2 bases to trimming and J lost 5 bases, with 7 bases between them. CDR3 bases: TGTGCCAGCAGTTTACAGGGCGATAATTCACCCCTCCACTTT. This codes for CASSLQGDNSPLHF.

This chain links TRBV4-1 with TRBJ1-1; the D gene is possibly TRBD1 (5 bases). V was trimmed by 4 bases and J by 6 bases, leaving 15 bases between them. Germline-derived CDR1 and CDR2 are MGHRA and YSYEKL. This CDR3 has 14 residues. DNA for the CDR3: TGCGCCAGCAGCCCCAGTCCAGGGTGGGCTGAAGCTTTCTTT. Its protein is CASSPSPGWAEAFF.

The gene calls are TRBV11-2 and TRBJ1-1; D not resolved. Germline V gene sequence: CDR1 SGHAT, CDR2 FQNNGV. The germline V and J ends were trimmed by 3 bases and 0 bases, with 11 bases remaining between them. The CDR3 is made up of 15 amino acids. The CDR3 bases are TGTGCCAGCAGCTTCCTCTTAGGAGTGAACACTGAAGCTTTCTTT. Translating gives CASSFLLGVNTEAFF.

The chain couples TRBV5-5 to TRBJ2-6; the D gene is possibly TRBD2 (6 bases). Trimming stripped 10 bases from V and 0 bases from J, with 14 bases between. Germline-derived CDR1 and CDR2 are SGHKS and YYEKEE (reference sequence). This CDR3 has 15 residues. The CDR3 region has the DNA TGTGCCGGAGGGTCCTTAAGCTCTGGGGCCAACGTCCTGACTTTC. Its protein product is CAGGSLSSGANVLTF. Drawing the rest from reference TRBV5-5 and TRBJ2-6, the complete variable domain is DAGVTQSPTHLIKTRGQQVTLRCSPISGHKSVSWYQQVLGQGPQFIFQYYEKEERGRGNFPDRFSARQFPNYSSELNVNALLLGDSALYLCAGGSLSSGANVLTFGAGSRLTVL.

The V gene is TRBV20-1, the J gene TRBJ2-1, with TRBD2 matching 8 bases. The CDR3 spans 19 residues. V shed 0 bases and J 9 bases; nucleotides not matched to a gene: 22. Per the germline V gene, CDR1 is DFQATT and CDR2 is SNEGSKA (reference sequence). Here the CDR3 DNA reads TGCAGTGCTAGAGATGGGTATCTACCCGGGAGGGCCCTTCGGAGTGAGCAGTTCTTC. Translation: CSARDGYLPGRALRSEQFF.

This chain links TRBV7-3 with TRBJ2-7, with D possibly TRBD2 on 6 matching bases. The CDR3 consists of 15 residues. From germline, CDR1 is SGHTA and CDR2 FQGTGA. V was shortened by 2 bases and J by 0 bases, with 11 bases between the two germline ends. In DNA form, the CDR3 reads TGTGCCAGCAGCTTACTGTGGGGGGACTCCTACGAGCAGTACTTC. Protein product: CASSLLWGDSYEQYF.

V gene TRBV12-3 or TRBV12-4 combines with J gene TRBJ2-2; tentatively, D is TRBD1 or TRBD2 (5 bases each). Between the trimmed V and J ends, which lost 3 bases and 6 bases, there was a span of 11 bases. The CDR3 is 14 amino acids. The CDR3 DNA reads as TGTGCCAGCAGTTTTTGGGACCAGGCCGGGGAGCTGTTTTTT. It yields the protein CASSFWDQAGELFF.

This clonotype is a singleton in its sample. The V gene is TRBV20-1, the J gene TRBJ1-2; 8 bases are a match to TRBD1. CDR1 is DFQATT, CDR2 SNEGSKA, per germline (reference sequence). The CDR3 consists of 15 residues. Trimming at V came to 5 bases and at J to 10 bases, leaving 18 bases not matched to a gene. The CDR3 loop reads CSASGGETGAGVYTF. Written as DNA, the CDR3 is TGCAGTGCTTCCGGGGGGGAGACAGGGGCGGGTGTCTACACCTTC.

This clonotype turned up a few times. The chain recombines TRBV27 with TRBJ2-1, with 14 nucleotides matching TRBD2. The CDR3 runs to 16 residues. Germline loops: CDR1 MNHEY, CDR2 SMNVEV (reference sequence). V shed 4 bases, J shed 6 bases, and the junction held 5 bases outside the gene matches. The CDR3 loop reads CASSSPGTSGSNEQFF. CDR3 in DNA: TGTGCCAGCAGTTCGCCCGGGACTAGCGGGAGCAATGAGCAGTTCTTC.

In its sample, this clonotype was seen a few times. The chain uses TRBV29-1 and TRBJ2-2, with 9 bases identical to TRBD1. The CDR3 spans 13 residues. CDR1 is SQVTM, CDR2 ANQGSEA, per germline. The V and J ends lost 7 bases and 3 bases, in that order; junction bases with no gene match: 3. The CDR3, as DNA: TGCAGCGCCCGGACAGGGGACACCGGGGAGCTGTTTTTT. The encoded protein is CSARTGDTGELFF.

This clonotype has more than one count but fewer than ten. The chain uses TRBV29-1 and TRBJ2-1; TRBD2 matches at 11 bases. Germline V gene sequence: CDR1 SQVTM, CDR2 ANQGSEA. CDR3 length: 13 amino acids. V trimming: 8 bases; J trimming: 7 bases; junction bases outside the gene matches: 7. This CDR3 reads CSKSSGGANEQFF. The CDR3 bases are TGCAGCAAGAGTAGCGGGGGGGCAAATGAGCAGTTCTTC.

The chain carries TRBV20-1 and TRBJ2-1, with D uncertain. The J call may be incorrect, as the DNA end agrees better with TRBJ2-7. The CDR3 extends over 13 amino acids. The germline V gene encodes CDR1 DFQATT and CDR2 SNEGSKA (reference sequence). The CDR3 DNA reads TGCAGTGCTAGAGATAAGGCTAAAAATGAGCAGTACTTC. Amino acids: CSARDKAKNEQYF.

The rearrangement joins TRBV6-5 to TRBJ2-2, with 14 bases identical to TRBD2. This CDR3 spans 15 amino acids. Unmatched junction bases numbered 4, after V lost 7 bases and J lost 6 bases. Germline-derived CDR1 and CDR2 are MNHEY and SVGAGI. The CDR3 DNA is TGTGCCAGCAAAGGACTAGCGGGGGGTCCCGGGGAGCTGTTTTTT. Its protein product is CASKGLAGGPGELFF.

The chain joins TRBV20-1 to TRBJ1-4; 7 bases are a match to TRBD1. The CDR3 consists of 15 residues. Germline V gives CDR1 DFQATT, CDR2 SNEGSKA (reference sequence). The V segment lost 0 bases and the J segment 8 bases; nucleotides outside the gene matches: 9. CDR3 residues: CSARDLNRGWEKLFF. DNA for the CDR3: TGCAGTGCTAGAGATCTAAACAGGGGTTGGGAAAAACTGTTTTTT.

This clonotype was seen only a few times. The genes are TRBV7-2 and TRBJ2-7; TRBD2 agrees at 10 bases. CDR1 and CDR2 (germline): SGHTA, FQGNSA. V trimming: 3 bases; J trimming: 3 bases; junction bases outside the gene matches: 5. This CDR3 contains 15 residues. The DNA for the CDR3 is TGTGCCAGCAGCTTCAGCGGGAGGGCCGACTACGAGCAGTACTTC. This translates into CASSFSGRADYEQYF.